The sequence of this T cell receptor beta chain was determined in a study of control samples from healthy donors and cancer patients. Measured with immunoSEQ multiplex PCR; TCRdb has only the in-frame clones, and not every one. The sample has 96,000 or so clones; more than 85% are singletons. This CDR3 region has 16 residues. CDR1 and CDR2 (germline): MDHEN, SYDVKM. V was clipped by 5 bases and J by 6 bases; unmatched bases: 14. This sequence was found in a man between 18 and 29 years old in good health. V is TRBV28 and J is TRBJ2-7, with 9 bases aligning to TRBD1. Sequencing input: blood. The CDR3 is CASSPQGQGLAREQYF. The CDR3 bases are TGTGCCAGCAGTCCCCAGGGACAGGGTCTAGCTCGCGAGCAGTACTTC.